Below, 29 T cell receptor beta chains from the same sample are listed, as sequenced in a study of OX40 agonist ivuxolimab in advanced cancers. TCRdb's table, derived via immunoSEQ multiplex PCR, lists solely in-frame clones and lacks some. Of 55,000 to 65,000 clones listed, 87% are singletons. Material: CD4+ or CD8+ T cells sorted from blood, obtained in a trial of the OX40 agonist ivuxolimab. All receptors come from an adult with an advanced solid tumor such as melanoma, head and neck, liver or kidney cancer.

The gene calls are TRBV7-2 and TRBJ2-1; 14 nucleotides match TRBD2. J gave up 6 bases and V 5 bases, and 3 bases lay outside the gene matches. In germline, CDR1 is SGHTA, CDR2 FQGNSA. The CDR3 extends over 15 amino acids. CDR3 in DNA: TGTGCCAGCAGCCTCGGACTAGCGGGGGGCAATGAGCAGTTCTTC. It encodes CASSLGLAGGNEQFF. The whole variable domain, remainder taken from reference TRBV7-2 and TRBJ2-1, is GAGVSQSPSNKVTEKGKDVELRCDPISGHTALYWYRQSLGQGLEFLIYFQGNSAPDKSGLPSDRFSAERTGGSVSTLTIQRTQQEDSAVYLCASSLGLAGGNEQFFGPGTRLTVL.

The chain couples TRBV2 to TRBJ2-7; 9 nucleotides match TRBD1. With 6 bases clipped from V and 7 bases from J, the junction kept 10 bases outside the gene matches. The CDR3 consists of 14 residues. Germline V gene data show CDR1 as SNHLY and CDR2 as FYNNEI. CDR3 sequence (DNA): TGTGCCAGCAGCCCCGGGACAGGGACCCGGGAGCAGTACTTC. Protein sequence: CASSPGTGTREQYF.

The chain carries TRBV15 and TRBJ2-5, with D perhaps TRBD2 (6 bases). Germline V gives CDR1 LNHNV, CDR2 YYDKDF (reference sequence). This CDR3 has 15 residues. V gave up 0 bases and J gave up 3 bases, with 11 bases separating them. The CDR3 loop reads CATSRDSGGKETQYF. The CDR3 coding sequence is TGTGCCACCAGCAGAGATAGCGGCGGAAAAGAGACCCAGTACTTC.

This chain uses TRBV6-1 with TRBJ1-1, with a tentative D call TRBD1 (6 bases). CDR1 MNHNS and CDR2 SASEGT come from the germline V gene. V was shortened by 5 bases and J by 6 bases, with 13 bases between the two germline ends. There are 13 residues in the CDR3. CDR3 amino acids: CASSTQQGSEAFF. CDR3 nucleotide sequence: TGTGCCAGCAGTACCCAACAGGGCTCTGAAGCTTTCTTT.

CDR3 sequence: CASSLSRGSIRTNYGYTF. The DNA of the CDR3 is TGTGCCAGCAGCTTATCCCGGGGGTCGATCAGAACTAACTATGGCTACACCTTC. The V call is TRBV7-2, the J call TRBJ1-2; weak D call: TRBD1 (5 bases). In germline, CDR1 is SGHTA, CDR2 FQGNSA. Trimming removed 2 bases at V and 0 bases at J, with 19 bases between. This CDR3 has 18 amino acids.

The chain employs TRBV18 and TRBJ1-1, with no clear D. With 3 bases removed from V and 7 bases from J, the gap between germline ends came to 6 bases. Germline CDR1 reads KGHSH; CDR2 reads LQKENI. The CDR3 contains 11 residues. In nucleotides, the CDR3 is TGTGCCAGCTCACCGGATAGTGAAGCTTTCTTT. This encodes CASSPDSEAFF.

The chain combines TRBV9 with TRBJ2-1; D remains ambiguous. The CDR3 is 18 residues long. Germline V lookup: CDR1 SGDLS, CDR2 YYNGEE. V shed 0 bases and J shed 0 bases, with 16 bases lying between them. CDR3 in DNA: TGTGCCAGCAGCGTAGGGCCGCGTGGAAAGAGCTCCTACAATGAGCAGTTCTTC. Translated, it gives CASSVGPRGKSSYNEQFF.

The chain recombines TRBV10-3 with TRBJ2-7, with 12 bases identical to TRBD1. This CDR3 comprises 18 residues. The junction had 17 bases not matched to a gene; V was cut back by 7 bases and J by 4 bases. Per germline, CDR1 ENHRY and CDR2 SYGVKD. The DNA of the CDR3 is TGTGCCATCACCGCCGGGACAGGGGGCCCCCGGGGGAGGTACGAGCAGTACTTC. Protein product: CAITAGTGGPRGRYEQYF.

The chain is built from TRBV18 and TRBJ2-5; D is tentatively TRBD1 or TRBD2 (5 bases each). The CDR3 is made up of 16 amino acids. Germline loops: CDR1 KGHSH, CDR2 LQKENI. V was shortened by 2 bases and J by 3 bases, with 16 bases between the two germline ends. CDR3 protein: CASSPNVRVGEETQYF. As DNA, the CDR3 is TGTGCCAGCTCACCAAATGTAAGAGTGGGGGAAGAGACCCAGTACTTC.

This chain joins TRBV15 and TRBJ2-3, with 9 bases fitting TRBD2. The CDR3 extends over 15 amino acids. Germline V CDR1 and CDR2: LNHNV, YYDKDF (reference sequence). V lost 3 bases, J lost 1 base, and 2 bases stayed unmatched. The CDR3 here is CATSRSSGGTDTQYF. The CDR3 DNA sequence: TGTGCCACCAGCAGGTCTAGCGGGGGCACAGATACGCAGTATTTT.

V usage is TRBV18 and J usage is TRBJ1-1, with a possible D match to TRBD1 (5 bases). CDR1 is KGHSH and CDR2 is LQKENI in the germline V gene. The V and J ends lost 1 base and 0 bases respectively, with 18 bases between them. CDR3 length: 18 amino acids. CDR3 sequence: CASSPLLQAIGVNTEAFF. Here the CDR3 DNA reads TGTGCCAGCTCACCACTTTTACAGGCGATAGGGGTGAACACTGAAGCTTTCTTT.

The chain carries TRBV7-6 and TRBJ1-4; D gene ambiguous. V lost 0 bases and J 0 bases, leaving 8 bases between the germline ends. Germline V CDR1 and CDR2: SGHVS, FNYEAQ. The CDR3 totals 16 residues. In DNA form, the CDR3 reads TGTGCCAGCAGCTTAGCGGGGATTGCAACTAATGAAAAACTGTTTTTT. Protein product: CASSLAGIATNEKLFF.

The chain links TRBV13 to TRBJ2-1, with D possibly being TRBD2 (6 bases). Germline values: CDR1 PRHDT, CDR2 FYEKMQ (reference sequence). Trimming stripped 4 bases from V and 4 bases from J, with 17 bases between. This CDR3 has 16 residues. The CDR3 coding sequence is TGTGCCAGCAGCTCAGGCGCGGGGCCCCCATACAATGAGCAGTTCTTC. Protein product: CASSSGAGPPYNEQFF.

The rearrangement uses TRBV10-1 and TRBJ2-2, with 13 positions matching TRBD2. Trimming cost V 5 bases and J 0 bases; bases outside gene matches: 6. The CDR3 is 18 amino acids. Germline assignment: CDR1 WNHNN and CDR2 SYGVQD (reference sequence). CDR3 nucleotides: TGCGCCAGCAGTAATCGACTAGCGGGGGGCCCGAACACCGGGGAGCTGTTTTTT. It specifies CASSNRLAGGPNTGELFF.

The CDR3 region is CASSLTGKPYNEQFF. For the CDR3, the DNA is TGTGCCAGCAGCTTGACAGGGAAGCCCTACAATGAGCAGTTCTTC. V and J are TRBV11-3 and TRBJ2-1; 7 nucleotides align to TRBD1. This CDR3 comprises 15 residues. The trim removed 3 bases at V and 2 bases at J, leaving 4 bases unmatched. Germline CDR1 reads SGHNT; CDR2 reads YENEEA.

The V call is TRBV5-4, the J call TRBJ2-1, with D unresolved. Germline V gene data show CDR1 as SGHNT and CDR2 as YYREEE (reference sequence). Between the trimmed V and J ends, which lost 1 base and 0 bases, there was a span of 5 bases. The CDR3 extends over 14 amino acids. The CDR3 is CASSLKSSYNEQFF. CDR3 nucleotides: TGTGCCAGCAGCTTGAAGAGCTCCTACAATGAGCAGTTCTTC.

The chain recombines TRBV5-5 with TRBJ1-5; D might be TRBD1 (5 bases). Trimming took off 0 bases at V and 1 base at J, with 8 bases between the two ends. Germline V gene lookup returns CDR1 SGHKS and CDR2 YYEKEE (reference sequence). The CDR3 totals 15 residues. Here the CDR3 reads CASSLAGWSNQPQHF. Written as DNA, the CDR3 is TGTGCCAGCAGCTTGGCAGGGTGGAGCAATCAGCCCCAGCATTTT. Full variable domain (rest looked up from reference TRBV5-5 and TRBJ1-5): DAGVTQSPTHLIKTRGQQVTLRCSPISGHKSVSWYQQVLGQGPQFIFQYYEKEERGRGNFPDRFSARQFPNYSSELNVNALLLGDSALYLCASSLAGWSNQPQHFGDGTRLSIL.

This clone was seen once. CDR3 DNA: TGTGCCAGCAGCTTACATTCAGGGGTTGAAAAACTGTTTTTT. Amino acid sequence: CASSLHSGVEKLFF. The chain has TRBV7-9 and TRBJ1-4; tentative D call: TRBD1 (6 bases). Germline CDR1 reads SEHNR; CDR2 reads FQNEAQ (reference sequence). The CDR3 spans 14 residues. V was shortened by 2 bases and J by 7 bases, with 11 bases between the two germline ends.

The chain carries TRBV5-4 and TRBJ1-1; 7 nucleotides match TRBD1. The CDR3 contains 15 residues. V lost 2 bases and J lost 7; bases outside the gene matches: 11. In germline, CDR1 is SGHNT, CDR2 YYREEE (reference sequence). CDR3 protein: CASSFPPDRSGEAFF. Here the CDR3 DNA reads TGTGCCAGCAGCTTCCCCCCGGACAGGTCTGGTGAAGCTTTCTTT. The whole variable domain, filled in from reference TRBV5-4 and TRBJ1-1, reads ETGVTQSPTHLIKTRGQQVTLRCSSQSGHNTVSWYQQALGQGPQFIFQYYREEENGRGNFPPRFSGLQFPNYSSELNVNALELDDSALYLCASSFPPDRSGEAFFGQGTRLTVV.

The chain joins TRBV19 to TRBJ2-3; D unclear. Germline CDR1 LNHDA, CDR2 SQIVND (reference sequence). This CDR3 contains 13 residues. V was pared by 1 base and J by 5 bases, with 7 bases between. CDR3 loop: CASSIVVEDTQYF. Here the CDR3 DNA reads TGTGCCAGTAGTATAGTGGTGGAAGATACGCAGTATTTT.

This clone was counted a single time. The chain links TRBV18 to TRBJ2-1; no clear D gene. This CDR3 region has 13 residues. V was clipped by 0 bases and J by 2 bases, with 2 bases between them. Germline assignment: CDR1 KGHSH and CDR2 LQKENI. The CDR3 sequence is CASSPPAYNEQFF. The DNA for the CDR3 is TGTGCCAGCTCACCACCAGCCTACAATGAGCAGTTCTTC.

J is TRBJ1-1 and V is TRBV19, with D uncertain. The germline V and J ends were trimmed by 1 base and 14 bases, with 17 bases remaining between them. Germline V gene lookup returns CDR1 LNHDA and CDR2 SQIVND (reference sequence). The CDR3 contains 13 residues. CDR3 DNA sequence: TGTGCCAGTAGTATAGGGACCACGGGCTTGCCCTTCTTT. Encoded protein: CASSIGTTGLPFF.

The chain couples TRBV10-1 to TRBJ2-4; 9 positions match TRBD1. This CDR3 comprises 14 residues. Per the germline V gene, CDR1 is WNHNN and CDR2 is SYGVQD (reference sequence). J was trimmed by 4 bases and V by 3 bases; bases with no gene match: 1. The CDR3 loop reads CASSDGTGKNIQYF. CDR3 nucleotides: TGCGCCAGCAGTGATGGGACAGGGAAAAACATTCAGTACTTC.

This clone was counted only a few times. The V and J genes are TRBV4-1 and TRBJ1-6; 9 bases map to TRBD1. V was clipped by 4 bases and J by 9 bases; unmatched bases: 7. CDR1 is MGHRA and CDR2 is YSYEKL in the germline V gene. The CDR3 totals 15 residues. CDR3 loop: CASSRPDRGISPLHF. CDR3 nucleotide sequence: TGCGCCAGCAGCCGCCCCGACAGGGGGATTTCACCCCTCCACTTT.

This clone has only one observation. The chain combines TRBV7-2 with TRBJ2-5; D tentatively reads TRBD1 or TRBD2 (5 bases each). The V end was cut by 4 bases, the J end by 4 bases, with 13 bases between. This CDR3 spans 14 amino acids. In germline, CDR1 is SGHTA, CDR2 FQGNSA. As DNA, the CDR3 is TGTGCCAGCAGCTCGGGACGGACATTAGAGACCCAGTACTTC. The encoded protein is CASSSGRTLETQYF.

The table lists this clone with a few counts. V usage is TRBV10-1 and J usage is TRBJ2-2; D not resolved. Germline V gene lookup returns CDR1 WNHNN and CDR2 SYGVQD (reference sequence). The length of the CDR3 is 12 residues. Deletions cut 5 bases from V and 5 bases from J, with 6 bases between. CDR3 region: CASSPTTGELFF. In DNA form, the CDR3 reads TGCGCCAGCAGTCCTACAACCGGGGAGCTGTTTTTT.

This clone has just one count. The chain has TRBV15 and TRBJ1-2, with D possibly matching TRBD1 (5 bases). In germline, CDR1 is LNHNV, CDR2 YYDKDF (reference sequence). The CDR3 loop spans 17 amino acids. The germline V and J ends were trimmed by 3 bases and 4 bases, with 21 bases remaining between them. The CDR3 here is CATSRQEGLSDLYGYTF. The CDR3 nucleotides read TGTGCCACCAGCAGGCAAGAGGGGCTCTCGGACCTCTATGGCTACACCTTC. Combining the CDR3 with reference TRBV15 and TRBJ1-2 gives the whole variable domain DAMVIQNPRYQVTQFGKPVTLSCSQTLNHNVMYWYQQKSSQAPKLLFHYYDKDFNNEADTPDNFQSRRPNTSFCFLDIRSPGLGDTAMYLCATSRQEGLSDLYGYTFGSGTRLTVV.

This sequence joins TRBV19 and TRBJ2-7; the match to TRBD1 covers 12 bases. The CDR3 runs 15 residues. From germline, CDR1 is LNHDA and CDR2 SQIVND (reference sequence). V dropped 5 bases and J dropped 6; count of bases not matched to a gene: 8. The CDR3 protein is CASSDPRDRGREQYF. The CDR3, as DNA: TGTGCCAGTAGTGACCCCCGGGACAGGGGGCGCGAGCAGTACTTC. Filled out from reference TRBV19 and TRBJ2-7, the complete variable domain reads DGGITQSPKYLFRKEGQNVTLSCEQNLNHDAMYWYRQDPGQGLRLIYYSQIVNDFQKGDIAEGYSVSREKKESFPLTVTSAQKNPTAFYLCASSDPRDRGREQYFGPGTRLTVT.

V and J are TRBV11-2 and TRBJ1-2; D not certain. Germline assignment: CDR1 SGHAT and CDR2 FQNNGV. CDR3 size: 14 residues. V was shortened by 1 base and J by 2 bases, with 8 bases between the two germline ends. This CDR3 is CASSLGSLNYGYTF. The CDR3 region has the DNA TGTGCCAGCAGCTTAGGATCCCTGAACTATGGCTACACCTTC.